The present T cell receptor beta chain was sequenced within a study of T cell repertoires in cytomegalovirus infection. About the research overall: Indications came from public TCR beta signatures; they pointed to CMV infection and to a matching HLA type.

Regarding the study as a whole: The ex vivo response was dominated by HLA-C-restricted CMV-specific TCR beta clonotypes. Summed frequency of shared TCR beta families picked out CMV carriers who also had the relevant HLA.

Germline V gene data show CDR1 as MNHNY and CDR2 as SVGAGI (reference sequence). The CDR3 covers 14 residues. V lost 2 bases and J 4 bases, leaving 11 bases between the germline ends. The table lists this clonotype with a few counts. No antigen is known for it. TCRdb ran MiXCR on the reads and lists one entry per CDR3 protein. The sample carries some 270,000 distinct CDR3 sequences, around 15% recorded once. The chain is built from TRBV6-6 and TRBJ1-2; TRBD1 is a possible D gene (6 bases). The sequence came from a human donor in good health (CMV status not recorded). Some clones in this sample may be carry-over from other donors' samples. Sequenced input: CD8+ T cells from PBMCs. The CDR3 region is CASSYPGAAYGYTF. The CDR3 DNA follows: TGTGCCAGCAGTTACCCGGGGGCAGCCTATGGCTACACCTTC.